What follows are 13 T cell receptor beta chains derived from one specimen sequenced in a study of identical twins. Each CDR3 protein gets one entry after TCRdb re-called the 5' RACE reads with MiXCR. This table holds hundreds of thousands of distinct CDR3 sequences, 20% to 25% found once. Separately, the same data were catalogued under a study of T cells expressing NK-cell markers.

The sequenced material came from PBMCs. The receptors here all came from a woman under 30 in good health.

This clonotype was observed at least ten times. The CDR3 nucleotides are TGTGCCAGCAGTTACCTCCAAGGACTGAATACGCAGTATTTT. Amino acids: CASSYLQGLNTQYF. This sequence joins TRBV6-5 and TRBJ2-3; D perhaps matches TRBD2 (5 bases). Looked up from germline, CDR1 is MNHEY and CDR2 is SVGAGI. Trimming shortened V by 2 bases and J by 7 bases, and 13 bases separated the two germline ends. The CDR3 totals 14 residues.

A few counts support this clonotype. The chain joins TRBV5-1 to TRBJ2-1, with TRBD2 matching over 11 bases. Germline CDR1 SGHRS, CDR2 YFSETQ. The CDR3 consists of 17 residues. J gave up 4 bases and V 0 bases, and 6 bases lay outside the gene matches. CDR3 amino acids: CASSLGIAGGPYNEQFF. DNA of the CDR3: TGCGCCAGCAGCTTGGGGATAGCGGGAGGGCCATACAATGAGCAGTTCTTC. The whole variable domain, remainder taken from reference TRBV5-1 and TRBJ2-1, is KAGVTQTPRYLIKTRGQQVTLSCSPISGHRSVSWYQQTPGQGLQFLFEYFSETQRNKGNFPGRFSGRQFSNSRSEMNVSTLELGDSALYLCASSLGIAGGPYNEQFFGPGTRLTVL.

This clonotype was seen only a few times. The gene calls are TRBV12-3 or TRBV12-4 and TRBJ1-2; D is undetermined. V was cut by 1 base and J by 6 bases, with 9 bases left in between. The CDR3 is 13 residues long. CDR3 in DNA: TGTGCCAGCAGTTTAGGGACTCCGCATGGCTACACCTTC. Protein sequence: CASSLGTPHGYTF.

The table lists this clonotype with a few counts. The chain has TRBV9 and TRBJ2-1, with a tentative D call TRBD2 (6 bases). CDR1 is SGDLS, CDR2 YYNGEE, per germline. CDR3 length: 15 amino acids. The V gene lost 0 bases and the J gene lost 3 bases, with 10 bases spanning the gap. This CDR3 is CASSVVGGVYNEQFF. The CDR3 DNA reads TGTGCCAGCAGCGTAGTTGGCGGGGTCTACAATGAGCAGTTCTTC. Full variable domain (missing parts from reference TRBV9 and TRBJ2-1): DSGVTQTPKHLITATGQRVTLRCSPRSGDLSVYWYQQSLDQGLQFLIQYYNGEERAKGNILERFSAQQFPDLHSELNLSSLELGDSALYFCASSVVGGVYNEQFFGPGTRLTVL.

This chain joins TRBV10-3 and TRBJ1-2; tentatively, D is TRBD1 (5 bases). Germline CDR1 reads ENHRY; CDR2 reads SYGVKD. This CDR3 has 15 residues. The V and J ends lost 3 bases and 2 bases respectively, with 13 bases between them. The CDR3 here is CAISDRGRRNYGYTF. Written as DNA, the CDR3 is TGTGCCATCAGTGATAGGGGCCGTCGCAACTATGGCTACACCTTC.

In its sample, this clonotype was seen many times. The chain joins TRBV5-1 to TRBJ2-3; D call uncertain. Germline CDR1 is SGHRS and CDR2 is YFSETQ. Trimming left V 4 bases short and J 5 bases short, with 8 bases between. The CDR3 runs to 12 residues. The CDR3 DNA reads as TGCGCCAGCAGCCCGCCGGGAGATACGCAGTATTTT. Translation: CASSPPGDTQYF.

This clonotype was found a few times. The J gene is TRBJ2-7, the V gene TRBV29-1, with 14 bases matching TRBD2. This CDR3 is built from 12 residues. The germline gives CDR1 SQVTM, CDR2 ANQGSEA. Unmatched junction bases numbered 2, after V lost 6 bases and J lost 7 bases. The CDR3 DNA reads TGCAGCGTGGGGACTAGCGGGGGAGAGCAGTACTTC. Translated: CSVGTSGGEQYF.

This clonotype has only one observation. The CDR3: CSARTSGGYTDTQYF. The CDR3 nucleotides read TGCAGTGCCCGGACTAGCGGGGGGTACACAGATACGCAGTATTTT. The gene calls are TRBV20-1 and TRBJ2-3, with TRBD2 matching over 14 bases. The germline CDR1 and CDR2 sequences are DFQATT and SNEGSKA (reference sequence). The CDR3 loop spans 15 amino acids. The junction had 4 bases not matched to a gene; V was cut back by 6 bases and J by 2 bases.

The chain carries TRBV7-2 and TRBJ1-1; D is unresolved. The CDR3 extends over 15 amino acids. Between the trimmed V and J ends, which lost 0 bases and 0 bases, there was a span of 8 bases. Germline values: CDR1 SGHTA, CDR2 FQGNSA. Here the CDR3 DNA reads TGTGCCAGCAGCTTAGCAGTGACTTTGAACACTGAAGCTTTCTTT. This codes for CASSLAVTLNTEAFF.

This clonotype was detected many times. CDR3 sequence (DNA): TGTGCCAGCAGCCCCCACTTTAGCGGCCAAGAGACCCAGTACTTC. Encoded protein: CASSPHFSGQETQYF. This chain connects TRBV7-9 to TRBJ2-5; maybe TRBD2 (6 bases). The CDR3 contains 15 residues. CDR1 is SEHNR, CDR2 FQNEAQ, per germline (reference sequence). The V end lost 5 bases, the J end lost 1 base, and 14 bases lay between the germline ends. Supplemented by reference TRBV7-9 and TRBJ2-5, the full variable domain reads DTGVSQNPRHKITKRGQNVTFRCDPISEHNRLYWYRQTLGQGPEFLTYFQNEAQLEKSRLLSDRFSAERPKGSFSTLEIQRTEQGDSAMYLCASSPHFSGQETQYFGPGTRLLVL.

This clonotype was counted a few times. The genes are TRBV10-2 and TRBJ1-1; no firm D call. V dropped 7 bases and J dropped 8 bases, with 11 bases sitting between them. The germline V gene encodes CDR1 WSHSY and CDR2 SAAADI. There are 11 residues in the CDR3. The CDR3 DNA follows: TGCGCCAGCATCGGCACGGCCGAAGCTTTCTTT. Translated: CASIGTAEAFF.

CDR3 protein: CASSPPGTVGQGSDTQYF. The CDR3 DNA reads TGTGCCAGCAGTCCCCCTGGAACCGTGGGACAGGGTTCGGATACGCAGTATTTT. V usage is TRBV12-3 or TRBV12-4 and J usage is TRBJ2-3; 9 nucleotides align to TRBD1. V shed 5 bases and J 6 bases; nucleotides not matched to a gene: 18. CDR3 length: 18 amino acids.

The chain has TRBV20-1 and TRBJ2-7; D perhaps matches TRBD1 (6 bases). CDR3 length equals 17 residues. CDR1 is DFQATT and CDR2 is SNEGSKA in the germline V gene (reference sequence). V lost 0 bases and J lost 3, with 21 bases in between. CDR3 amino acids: CSARDRELDSESYEQYF. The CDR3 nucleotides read TGCAGTGCTAGAGATCGCGAATTGGACAGCGAGAGCTACGAGCAGTACTTC.